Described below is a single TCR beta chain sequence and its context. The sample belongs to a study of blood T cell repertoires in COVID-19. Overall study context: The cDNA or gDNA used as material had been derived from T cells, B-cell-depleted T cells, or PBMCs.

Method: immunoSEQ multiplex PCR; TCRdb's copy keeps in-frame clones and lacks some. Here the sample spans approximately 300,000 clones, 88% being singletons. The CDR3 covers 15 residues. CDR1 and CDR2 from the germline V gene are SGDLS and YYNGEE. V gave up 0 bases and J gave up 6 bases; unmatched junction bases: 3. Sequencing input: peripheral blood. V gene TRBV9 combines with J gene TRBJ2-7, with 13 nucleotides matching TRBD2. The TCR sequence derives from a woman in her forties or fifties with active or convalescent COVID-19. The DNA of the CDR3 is TGTGCCAGCAGCGTAGGGACTAGCGGGAGCTCCGAGCAGTACTTC. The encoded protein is CASSVGTSGSSEQYF.